This entry features one T cell receptor beta chain sequence. The antigen remains unidentified. Sequenced by immunoSEQ multiplex PCR; TCRdb stores in-frame clones only, minus some. Here the sample spans over 85,000 clones, around 93% being singletons. Per the germline V gene, CDR1 is SNHLY and CDR2 is FYNNEI. The CDR3 consists of 14 residues. V trimming: 6 bases; J trimming: 0 bases; junction bases outside the gene matches: 4. It was second doses at about 4 or about 12 weeks that were pooled. This sample was taken from a study of T cell responses to AZD1222 COVID-19 vaccine. Study-wide results and caveats: Regions left unmutated in variants are reportedly the target of nearly half of spike-specific TCRs. Spike regions recognized by vaccine-associated CD4 TCRs spanned the protein, led by 160-218 and 743-854. Females made up more of the donors, who were largely white British, and clonal diversity may have come out too low.

The chain recombines TRBV2 with TRBJ2-5; 7 positions agree with TRBD2. The material was peripheral blood, obtained 28 days after the second AZD1222 dose. The TCR was taken from an adult who received the AZD1222 COVID-19 vaccine. DNA of the CDR3: TGTGCCAGCAGATTAGGACTAGACCAAGAGACCCAGTACTTC. It yields the protein CASRLGLDQETQYF. Filled out from reference TRBV2 and TRBJ2-5, the complete variable domain reads EPEVTQTPSHQVTQMGQEVILRCVPISNHLYFYWYRQILGQKVEFLVSFYNNEISEKSEIFDDQFSVERPDGSNFTLKIRSTKLEDSAMYFCASRLGLDQETQYFGPGTRLLVL.